This TCR beta chain appears in the sequencing data of a study of blood T cell repertoires in COVID-19. Assay used: immunoSEQ multiplex PCR; TCRdb lists only in-frame clones, some missing. Among 150,000 to 200,000 clones listed, 85% to 90% were seen once. The V end lost 7 bases, the J end lost 4 bases, and 14 bases lay between the germline ends. The CDR3 runs 14 residues. Germline values: CDR1 MNHEY, CDR2 SMNVEV (reference sequence). The sequenced material came from peripheral blood. The source of this sequence is a woman of 80 years or more in a cohort sampled during active or convalescent COVID-19. V is TRBV27 and J is TRBJ2-1, with D unresolved. The CDR3 region is CASTEFHRYNEQFF. The DNA for the CDR3 is TGTGCCAGCACGGAGTTCCACCGGTACAATGAGCAGTTCTTC.